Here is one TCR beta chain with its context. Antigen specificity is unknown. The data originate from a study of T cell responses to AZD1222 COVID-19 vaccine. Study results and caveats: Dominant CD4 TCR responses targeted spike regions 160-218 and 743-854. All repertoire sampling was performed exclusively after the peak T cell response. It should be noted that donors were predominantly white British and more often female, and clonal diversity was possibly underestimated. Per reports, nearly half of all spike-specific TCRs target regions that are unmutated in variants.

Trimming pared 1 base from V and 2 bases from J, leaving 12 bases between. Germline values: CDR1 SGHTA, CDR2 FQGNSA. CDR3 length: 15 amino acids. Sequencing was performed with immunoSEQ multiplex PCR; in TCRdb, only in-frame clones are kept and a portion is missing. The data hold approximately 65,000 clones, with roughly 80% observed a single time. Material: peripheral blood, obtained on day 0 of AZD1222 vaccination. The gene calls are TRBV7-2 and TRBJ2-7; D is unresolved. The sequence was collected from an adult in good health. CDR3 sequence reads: CASSLGIRRAYEQYF. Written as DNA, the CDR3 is TGTGCCAGCAGCTTAGGGATTCGTCGAGCCTACGAGCAGTACTTC.